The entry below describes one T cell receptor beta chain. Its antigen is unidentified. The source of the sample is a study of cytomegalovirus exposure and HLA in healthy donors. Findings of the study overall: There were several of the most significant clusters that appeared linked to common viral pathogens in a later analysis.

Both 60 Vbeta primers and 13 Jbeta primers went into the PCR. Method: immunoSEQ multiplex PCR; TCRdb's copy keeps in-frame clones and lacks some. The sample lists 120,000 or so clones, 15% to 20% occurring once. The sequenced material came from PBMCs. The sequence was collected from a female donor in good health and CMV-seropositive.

CDR3 nucleotide sequence: TGTGCCAGCAGCTTAACACTAGCGGGATATGGGGCCAACGTCCTGACTTTC. Translated, it gives CASSLTLAGYGANVLTF. The chain joins TRBV7-3 to TRBJ2-6, with 10 bases fitting TRBD2. The CDR3 is 17 amino acids. Trimming removed 0 bases from V and 3 bases from J; junction bases left unmatched: 2. Germline lookup yields CDR1 SGHTA and CDR2 FQGTGA.